This is a list of T cell receptor beta chains from one sample in a study of CXCR3-negative and CXCR3-positive naive CD8 T cells. TCRdb reprocessed the 5' RACE reads, keeping one entry per CDR3 protein, no DNA. The sample table sets out some 130,000 distinct CDR3 sequences. Input material: naive CXCR3+ CD8+ T cells from blood. These receptors were obtained from a human donor in good health. Some clones in this sample may be carry-over from other donors' samples. Each CDR3 is given with its conserved first and last residue.

v_call	j_call	cdr3_aa
TRBV12-3/TRBV12-4	TRBJ2-7	CASSLSGTLSYEQYF
TRBV10-1	TRBJ1-1	CASSESCRGLQPNTEAFF
TRBV9	TRBJ2-2	CASSVEGGEELFF
TRBV20-1	TRBJ2-3	CSARPTSGLNDDSGRVTDTQYF
TRBV5-1	TRBJ1-1	CASSAGGYTEAFF
TRBV5-1	TRBJ2-6	CASSLEGGLVSGANVLTF
TRBV9	TRBJ1-2	CASSDPGTDSFYGYTF
TRBV24-1	TRBJ1-1	CATSYSDRPGESEAFF
TRBV4-1	TRBJ2-2	CASSPTSNTGELFF
TRBV5-1	TRBJ1-2	CASSLDAFNYGYTF
TRBV12-3/TRBV12-4	TRBJ2-1	CATQTGNNEQFF
TRBV6-2/TRBV6-3	TRBJ2-7	CASSYSRVRSYSENLYEQYF
TRBV6-5	TRBJ2-7	CASSYSPAYEQYF
TRBV7-8	TRBJ2-5	CASSSQAFPETQYF
TRBV29-1	TRBJ2-1	CSVEASWGLAVSYNEQFF
TRBV10-3	TRBJ2-7	CAISELGQGTGSYEQYF
TRBV7-8	TRBJ1-1	CASSFEVFTEAFF
TRBV6-5	TRBJ2-5	CASRVSGGIQETQYF
TRBV7-9	TRBJ1-1	CASSLPQGMNTEAFF
TRBV7-9	TRBJ2-7	CASSEKGQAYEQYF
TRBV13	TRBJ2-4	CASSQVDLAVPKNIQYF
TRBV29-1	TRBJ2-1	CSGPDRGGGEFF
TRBV29-1	TRBJ1-2	CSVEVSGQEVFF
TRBV14	TRBJ2-3	CASSQGGQGGTDTQYF
TRBV2	TRBJ2-7	CASSVARGYEQYF
TRBV7-9	TRBJ2-3	CASSFVAGGIGDTQYF
TRBV18	TRBJ1-4	CASSPPGPATNEKLFF
TRBV29-1	TRBJ2-2	CSVEVGAGGELFF
TRBV29-1	TRBJ2-1	CSGLLAPNNEQFF
TRBV7-7	TRBJ2-7	CASSDRLSYEQYF
TRBV28	TRBJ2-7	CASALAISSYEQYF
TRBV3-1	TRBJ1-5	CASSLGLTGGNQPQHF
TRBV6-6	TRBJ1-3	CASSYLLEFSGNTIYF
TRBV6-1	TRBJ2-3	CASSGDRGDTRYF
TRBV6-6	TRBJ2-1	CASSYSAGLNEQFF
TRBV7-9	TRBJ2-1	CASSSRLYNEQFF
TRBV29-1	TRBJ1-1	CSVGHEGTEAFF
TRBV11-2	TRBJ2-6	CASSLAGAGANVLTF
TRBV29-1	TRBJ2-7	CSVEAGQGSSYEQYF
TRBV10-3	TRBJ2-6	CAISGSSGALGGANVLTF
TRBV19	TRBJ1-1	CASSPGLNTEAFF
TRBV5-6	TRBJ2-5	CASSSGDQETQYF
TRBV6-6	TRBJ2-7	CASSYGGPEYEQYF
TRBV29-1	TRBJ2-7	CSVEEDPGLAGMSSYEQYF
TRBV29-1	TRBJ2-7	CTDGGNSYEQYF
TRBV7-9	TRBJ1-2	CASSSLGEAYGYTF
TRBV20-1	TRBJ1-1	CSAETGVYTEAFF
TRBV13	TRBJ2-1	CASSQGGGPYNEQFF
TRBV5-1	TRBJ2-7	CASSLEGGIAHEQYF
TRBV4-1	TRBJ2-7	CASSPTVLDSNEQYF
TRBV29-1	TRBJ2-1	CSVERGTPGNEQFF
TRBV10-3	TRBJ1-2	CAISESRQRRDGYTF
TRBV12-3/TRBV12-4	TRBJ1-6	CASRASDSPLHF
TRBV28	TRBJ2-7	CASSLTRQGHAYEQYF
TRBV25-1	TRBJ2-6	CASSVAVHSGANVLTF
TRBV7-9	TRBJ2-3	CASSSTVTDTQYF
TRBV6-2/TRBV6-3	TRBJ1-1	CASSPFGGSLNTEAFF
TRBV12-3/TRBV12-4	TRBJ2-3	CAISRLAGGQTSTDTQYF
TRBV12-3/TRBV12-4	TRBJ2-1	CASRPGGPLNEQFF